Shown below are 8 T cell receptor beta chains from a single sample sequenced in a study of tumor and adjacent non-tumor tissue in lung cancer. A modified ARM-PCR protocol with three rounds of nested PCR amplified TCRbeta. Via MiXCR, TCRdb re-called the multiplex PCR reads, giving one row per CDR3 protein. The data contain under 140,000 distinct CDR3 sequences, about 80% of them singletons. RNA was extracted from bulk tissue without any cell sorting. Source material: lung tumor tissue. Every receptor here comes from a man between 65 and 85 years old with non-small cell lung cancer.

The chain carries TRBV5-1 and TRBJ2-3, with D possibly matching TRBD1 (6 bases). This CDR3 contains 16 residues. The V and J ends lost 4 bases and 2 bases respectively, with 17 bases between them. Germline V gene sequence: CDR1 SGHRS, CDR2 YFSETQ. Here the CDR3 DNA reads TGCGCCAGCAGCCCGGACAGTGGGACGATCACAGATACGCAGTATTTT. Translated, it gives CASSPDSGTITDTQYF.

In regard to this clonotype: The junction departs from the called germline gene at one end, perhaps through a read error. The chain recombines TRBV29-1 with TRBJ2-5; no clear D. This CDR3 is 12 amino acids long. The germline CDR1 and CDR2 sequences are SQVTM and ANQGSEA. CDR3 coding DNA: TGCAGCGTTGATCTAGTTTCGGAGAGCCAGTATTTC. Its protein is CSVDLVSESQYF. Full variable domain (missing parts from reference TRBV29-1 and TRBJ2-5): SAVISQKPSRDICQRGTSLTIQCQVDSQVTMMFWYRQQPGQSLTLIATANQGSEATYESGFVIDKFPISRPNLTFSTLTVSNMSPEDSSIYLCSVDLVSESQYFGPGTRLLVL.

Regarding this clonotype: Mismatch with germline at one junction end may stem from a read error. This chain uses TRBV11-2 with TRBJ2-7; the D gene could be TRBD1 or TRBD2 (6 bases each). Germline CDR1 and CDR2: SGHAT and FQNNGV. CDR3 length: 14 amino acids. The CDR3 region is CASNGGSISYERYF. CDR3 in DNA: TGTGCCAGCAACGGGGGCAGCATAAGCTACGAGCGGTACTTC.

The chain couples TRBV11-3 to TRBJ1-1; possible D gene TRBD1, 6 bases. In germline, CDR1 is SGHNT, CDR2 YENEEA. Trimming took off 6 bases at V and 2 bases at J, with 19 bases between the two ends. The CDR3 spans 16 residues. DNA of the CDR3: TGTGCCAGCAGTTTCCGGGACAAAACCCTAAACACTGAAGCTTTCTTT. Its translation is CASSFRDKTLNTEAFF.

This chain connects TRBV4-2 to TRBJ1-2; D gene unclear. Germline V gives CDR1 LGHNA, CDR2 YNFKEQ. CDR3 length: 18 amino acids. Between the trimmed V and J ends, which lost 0 bases and 9 bases, there was a span of 26 bases. DNA of the CDR3: TGTGCCAGCAGCCAAGAGATCGGAGTCGTGGTACACTTTTATCGCTACACCTTC. It yields the protein CASSQEIGVVVHFYRYTF.

This clonotype occurred many times. The CDR3 nucleotides are TGTGCCAGCAGCCTAGGGGGGGGCGTCAACTATGGCTACACCTTC. This sequence encodes CASSLGGGVNYGYTF. The chain uses TRBV12-3 or TRBV12-4 and TRBJ1-2; a weak D match, TRBD1 (6 bases). This CDR3 has 15 residues. V shed 6 bases and J shed 2 bases, with 16 bases lying between them.

To note about this clonotype: The germline gene is not matched at one end of the junction; a read error may be the cause. The chain employs TRBV6-5 and TRBJ1-1, with D tentatively TRBD1 (5 bases). The germline CDR1 and CDR2 sequences are MNHEY and SVGAGI. The CDR3 extends over 15 amino acids. The CDR3 spells CATSRPGSIGTEAFF. CDR3 nucleotides: TGTGCCACCAGTCGTCCAGGTTCGATAGGGACTGAAGCTTTCTTC.

Worth noting for this clonotype: The junction departs from germline at one end; a sequencing error may be responsible. The chain is built from TRBV6-5 and TRBJ1-1; D is undetermined. Germline V gene sequence: CDR1 MNHEY, CDR2 SVGAGI. The CDR3 sequence is 14 residues long. The CDR3 spells CASSYDPEGTEALF. CDR3 nucleotides: TGTGCTAGCAGTTATGACCCGGAGGGTACTGAAGCTCTCTTT.